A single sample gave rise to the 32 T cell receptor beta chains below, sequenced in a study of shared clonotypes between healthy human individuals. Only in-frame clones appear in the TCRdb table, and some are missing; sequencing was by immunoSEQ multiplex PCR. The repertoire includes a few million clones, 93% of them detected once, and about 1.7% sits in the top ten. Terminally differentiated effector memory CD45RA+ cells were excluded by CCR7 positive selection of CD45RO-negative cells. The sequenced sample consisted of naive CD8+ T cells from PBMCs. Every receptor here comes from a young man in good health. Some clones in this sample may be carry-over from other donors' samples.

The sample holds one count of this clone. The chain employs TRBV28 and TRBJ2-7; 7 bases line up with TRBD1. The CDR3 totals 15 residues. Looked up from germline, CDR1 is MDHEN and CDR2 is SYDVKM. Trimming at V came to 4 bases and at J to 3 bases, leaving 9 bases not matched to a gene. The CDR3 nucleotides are TGTGCCAGCAGTTCTTCCGGGACAGAAATCTACGAGCAGTACTTC. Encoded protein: CASSSSGTEIYEQYF.

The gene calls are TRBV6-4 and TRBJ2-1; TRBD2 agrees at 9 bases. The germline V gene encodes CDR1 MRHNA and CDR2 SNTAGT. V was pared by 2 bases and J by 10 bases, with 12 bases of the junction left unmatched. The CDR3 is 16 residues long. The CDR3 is CASSDGAGGRLGEQFF. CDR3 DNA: TGTGCCAGCAGTGACGGAGCGGGAGGCCGCCTAGGGGAGCAGTTCTTC.

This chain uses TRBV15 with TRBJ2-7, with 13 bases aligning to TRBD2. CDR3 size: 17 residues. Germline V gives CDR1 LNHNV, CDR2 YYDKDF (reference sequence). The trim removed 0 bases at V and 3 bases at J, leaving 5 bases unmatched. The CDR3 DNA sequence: TGTGCCACCAGCAGAGACGCGGGACTAGCGGGGATCTACGAGCAGTACTTC. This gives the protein CATSRDAGLAGIYEQYF.

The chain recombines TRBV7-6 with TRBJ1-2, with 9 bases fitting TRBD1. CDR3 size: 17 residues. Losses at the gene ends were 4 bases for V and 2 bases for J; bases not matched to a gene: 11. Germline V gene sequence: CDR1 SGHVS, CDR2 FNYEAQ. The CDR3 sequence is CASSYWAPGQGNYGYTF. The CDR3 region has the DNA TGTGCCAGCAGCTATTGGGCCCCGGGACAGGGAAACTATGGCTACACCTTC.

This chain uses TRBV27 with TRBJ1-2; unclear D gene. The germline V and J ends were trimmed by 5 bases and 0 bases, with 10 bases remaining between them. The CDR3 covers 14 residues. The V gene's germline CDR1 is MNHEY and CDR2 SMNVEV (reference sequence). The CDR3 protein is CASSPLVANYGYTF. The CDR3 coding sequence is TGTGCCAGCAGTCCCCTTGTTGCTAACTATGGCTACACCTTC.

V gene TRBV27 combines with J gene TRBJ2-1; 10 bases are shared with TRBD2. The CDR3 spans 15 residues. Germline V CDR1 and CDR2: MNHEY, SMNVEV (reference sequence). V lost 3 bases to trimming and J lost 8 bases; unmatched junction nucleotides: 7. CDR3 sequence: CASSLWLAGVDEQFF. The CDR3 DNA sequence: TGTGCCAGCAGTTTGTGGCTAGCGGGAGTCGATGAGCAGTTCTTC.

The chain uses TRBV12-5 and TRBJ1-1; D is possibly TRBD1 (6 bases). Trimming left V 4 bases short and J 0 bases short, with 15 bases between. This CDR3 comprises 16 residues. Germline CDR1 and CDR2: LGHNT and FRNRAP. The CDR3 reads CASGSGPRGMNTEAFF. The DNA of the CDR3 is TGTGCTAGTGGTTCTGGGCCAAGGGGGATGAACACTGAAGCTTTCTTT.

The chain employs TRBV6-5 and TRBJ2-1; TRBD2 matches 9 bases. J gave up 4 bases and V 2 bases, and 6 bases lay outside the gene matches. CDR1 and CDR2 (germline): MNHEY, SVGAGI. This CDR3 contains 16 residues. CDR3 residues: CASSYVTSGLYNEQFF. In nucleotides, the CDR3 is TGTGCCAGCAGTTACGTCACTAGCGGGCTTTACAATGAGCAGTTCTTC.

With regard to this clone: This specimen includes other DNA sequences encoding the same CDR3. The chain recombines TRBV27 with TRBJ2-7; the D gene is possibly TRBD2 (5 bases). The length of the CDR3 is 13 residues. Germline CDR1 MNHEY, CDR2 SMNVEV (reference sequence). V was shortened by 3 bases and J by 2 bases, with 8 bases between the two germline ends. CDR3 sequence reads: CASSFGVTYEQYF. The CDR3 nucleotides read TGTGCCAGCAGTTTCGGGGTTACCTACGAGCAGTACTTC.

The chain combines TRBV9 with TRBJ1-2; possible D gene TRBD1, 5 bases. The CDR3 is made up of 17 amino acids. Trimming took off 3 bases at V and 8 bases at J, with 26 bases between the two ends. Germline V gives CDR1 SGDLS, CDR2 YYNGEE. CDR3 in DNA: TGTGCCAGCAGCGCCGACTTCTACCAGGGCGCGGGGGGAGGCTACACCTTC. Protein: CASSADFYQGAGGGYTF.

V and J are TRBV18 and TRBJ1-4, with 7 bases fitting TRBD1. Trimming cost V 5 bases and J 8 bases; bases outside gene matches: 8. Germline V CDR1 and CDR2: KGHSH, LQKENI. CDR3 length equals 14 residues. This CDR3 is CASSGDRTREKLFF. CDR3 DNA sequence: TGTGCCAGCTCAGGGGACAGAACCCGGGAAAAACTGTTTTTT.

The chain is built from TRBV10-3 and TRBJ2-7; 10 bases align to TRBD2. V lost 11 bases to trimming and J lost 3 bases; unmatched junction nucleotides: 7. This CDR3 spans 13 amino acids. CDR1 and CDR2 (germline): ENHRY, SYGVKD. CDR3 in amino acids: CASQREGGYEQYF. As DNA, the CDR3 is TGTGCCTCTCAGCGGGAGGGGGGCTACGAGCAGTACTTC.

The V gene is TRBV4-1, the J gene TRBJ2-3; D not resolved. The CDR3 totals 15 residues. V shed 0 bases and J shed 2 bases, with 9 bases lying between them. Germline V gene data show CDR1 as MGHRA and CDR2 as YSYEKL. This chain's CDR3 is CASSQETRITDTQYF. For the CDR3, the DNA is TGCGCCAGCAGCCAAGAAACGCGAATCACAGATACGCAGTATTTT.

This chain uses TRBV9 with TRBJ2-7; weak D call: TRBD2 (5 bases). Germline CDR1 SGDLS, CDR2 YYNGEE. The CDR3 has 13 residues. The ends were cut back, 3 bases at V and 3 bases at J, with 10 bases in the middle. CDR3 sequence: CASSGEPIYEQYF. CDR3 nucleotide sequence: TGTGCCAGCAGCGGGGAGCCGATCTACGAGCAGTACTTC.

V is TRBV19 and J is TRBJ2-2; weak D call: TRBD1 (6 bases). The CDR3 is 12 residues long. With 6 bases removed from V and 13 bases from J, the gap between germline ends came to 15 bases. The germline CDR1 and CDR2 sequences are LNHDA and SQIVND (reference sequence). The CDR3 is CASRSGTSWLFF. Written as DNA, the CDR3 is TGTGCCAGTAGATCCGGGACAAGTTGGCTGTTTTTT.

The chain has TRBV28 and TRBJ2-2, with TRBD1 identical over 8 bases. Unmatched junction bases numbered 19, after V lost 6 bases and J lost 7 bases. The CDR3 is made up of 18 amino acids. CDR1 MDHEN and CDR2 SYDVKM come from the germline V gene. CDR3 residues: CASSGQGDFRRYGGELFF. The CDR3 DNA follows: TGTGCCAGCAGCGGACAGGGAGACTTCAGGCGTTATGGCGGGGAGCTGTTTTTT.

The CDR3 sequence: CASSLGLAGITSTDTQYF. For the CDR3, the DNA is TGCGCCAGCAGCTTGGGACTAGCGGGGATTACTAGCACAGATACGCAGTATTTT. The V call is TRBV5-1, the J call TRBJ2-3; 11 positions agree with TRBD2. The CDR3 totals 18 residues. The germline V gene has CDR1 SGHRS and CDR2 YFSETQ. V was pared by 0 bases and J by 0 bases, with 6 bases of the junction left unmatched.

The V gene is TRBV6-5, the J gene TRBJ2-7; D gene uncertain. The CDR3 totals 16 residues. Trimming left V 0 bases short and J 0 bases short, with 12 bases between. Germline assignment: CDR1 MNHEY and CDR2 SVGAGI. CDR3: CASSYSAGEASYEQYF. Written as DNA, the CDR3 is TGTGCCAGCAGTTACTCGGCAGGAGAAGCCTCCTACGAGCAGTACTTC.

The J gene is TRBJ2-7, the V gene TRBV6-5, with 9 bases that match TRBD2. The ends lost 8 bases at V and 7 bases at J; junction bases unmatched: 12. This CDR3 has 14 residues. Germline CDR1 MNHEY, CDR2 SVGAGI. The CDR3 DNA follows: TGTGCCAGCGGAGGGACTAGCTCTCCTCCAGAGCAGTACTTC. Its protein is CASGGTSSPPEQYF.

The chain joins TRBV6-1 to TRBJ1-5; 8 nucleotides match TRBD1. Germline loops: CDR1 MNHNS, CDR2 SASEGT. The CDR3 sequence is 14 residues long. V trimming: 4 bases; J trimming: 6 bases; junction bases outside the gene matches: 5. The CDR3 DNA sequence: TGTGCCAGCAGTGCTAGGACAGGGTTTCAGCCCCAGCATTTT. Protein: CASSARTGFQPQHF.

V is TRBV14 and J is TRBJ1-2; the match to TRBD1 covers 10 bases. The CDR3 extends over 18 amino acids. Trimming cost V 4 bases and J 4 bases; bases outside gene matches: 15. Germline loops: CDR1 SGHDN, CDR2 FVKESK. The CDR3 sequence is CASSLFRLGQGPVYGYTF. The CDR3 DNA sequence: TGTGCCAGCAGCCTCTTCCGACTGGGACAGGGGCCCGTCTATGGCTACACCTTC.

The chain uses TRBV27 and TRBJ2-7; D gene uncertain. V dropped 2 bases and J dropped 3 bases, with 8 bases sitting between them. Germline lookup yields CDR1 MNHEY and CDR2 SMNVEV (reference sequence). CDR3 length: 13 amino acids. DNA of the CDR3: TGTGCCAGCAGTTTAGGACCTCACTACGAGCAGTACTTC. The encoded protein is CASSLGPHYEQYF.

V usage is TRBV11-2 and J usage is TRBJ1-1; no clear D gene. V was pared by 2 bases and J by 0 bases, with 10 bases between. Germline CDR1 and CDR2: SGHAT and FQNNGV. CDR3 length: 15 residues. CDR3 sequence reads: CASSLLRTMNTEAFF. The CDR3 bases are TGTGCCAGCAGCTTACTCCGAACCATGAACACTGAAGCTTTCTTT.

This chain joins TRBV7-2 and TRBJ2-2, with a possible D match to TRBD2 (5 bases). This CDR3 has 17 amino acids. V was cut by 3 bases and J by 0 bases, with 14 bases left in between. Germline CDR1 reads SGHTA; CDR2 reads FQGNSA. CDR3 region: CASSFVGSSANTGELFF. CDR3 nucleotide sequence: TGTGCCAGCAGCTTCGTGGGGAGTAGCGCGAACACCGGGGAGCTGTTTTTT.

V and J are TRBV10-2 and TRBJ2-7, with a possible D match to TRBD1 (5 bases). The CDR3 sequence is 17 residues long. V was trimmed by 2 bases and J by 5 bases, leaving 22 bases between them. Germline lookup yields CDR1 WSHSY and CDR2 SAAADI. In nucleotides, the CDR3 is TGCGCCAGCAGTGAGACCAGGACAACTCAATTAGGCAACGAGCAGTACTTC. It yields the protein CASSETRTTQLGNEQYF.

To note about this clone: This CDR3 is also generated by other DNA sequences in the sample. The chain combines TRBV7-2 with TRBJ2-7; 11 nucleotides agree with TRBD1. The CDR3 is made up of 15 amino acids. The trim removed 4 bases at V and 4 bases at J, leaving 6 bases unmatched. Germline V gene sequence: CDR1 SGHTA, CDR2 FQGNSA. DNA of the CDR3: TGTGCCAGCAGCTCCCGGACAGGGGGCACGTACGAGCAGTACTTC. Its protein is CASSSRTGGTYEQYF.

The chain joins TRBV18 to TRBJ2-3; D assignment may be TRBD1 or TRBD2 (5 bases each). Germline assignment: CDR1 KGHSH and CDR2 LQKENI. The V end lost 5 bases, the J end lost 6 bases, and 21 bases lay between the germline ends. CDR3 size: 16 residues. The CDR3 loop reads CASSSTRAGTLDTQYF. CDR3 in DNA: TGTGCCAGCTCAAGCACCCGGGCAGGGACCCTGGATACGCAGTATTTT.

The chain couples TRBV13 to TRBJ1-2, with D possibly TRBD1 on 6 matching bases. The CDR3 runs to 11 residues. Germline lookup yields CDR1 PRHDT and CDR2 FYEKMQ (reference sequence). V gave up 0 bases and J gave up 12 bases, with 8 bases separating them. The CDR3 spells CASSLGQGDTF. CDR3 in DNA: TGTGCCAGCAGCTTAGGACAGGGTGACACCTTC.

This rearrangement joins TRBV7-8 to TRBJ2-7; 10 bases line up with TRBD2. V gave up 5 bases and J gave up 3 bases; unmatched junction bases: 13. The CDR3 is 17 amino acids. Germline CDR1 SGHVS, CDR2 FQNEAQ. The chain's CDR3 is CASSQGLAGVLGYEQYF. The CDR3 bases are TGTGCCAGCAGCCAGGGCCTAGCGGGAGTTTTGGGCTACGAGCAGTACTTC.

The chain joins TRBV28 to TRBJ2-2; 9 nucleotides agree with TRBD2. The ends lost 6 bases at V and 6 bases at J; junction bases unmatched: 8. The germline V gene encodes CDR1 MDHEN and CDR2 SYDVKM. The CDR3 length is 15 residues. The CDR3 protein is CASSLIAGVSGELFF. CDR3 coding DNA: TGTGCCAGCAGCTTAATAGCGGGAGTTTCCGGGGAGCTGTTTTTT.

This CDR3 is CASSEGLGQPQHF. The CDR3 DNA reads TGTGCCAGCAGCGAGGGTCTGGGTCAGCCCCAGCATTTT. This sequence joins TRBV27 and TRBJ1-5; no reliable D call. The germline CDR1 and CDR2 sequences are MNHEY and SMNVEV (reference sequence). Trimming stripped 6 bases from V and 6 bases from J, with 12 bases between. CDR3 length: 13 residues.

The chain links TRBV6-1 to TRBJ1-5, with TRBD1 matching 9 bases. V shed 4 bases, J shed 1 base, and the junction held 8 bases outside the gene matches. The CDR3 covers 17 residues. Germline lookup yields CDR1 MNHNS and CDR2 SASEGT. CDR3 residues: CASSAPTGGGSNQPQHF. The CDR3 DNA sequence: TGTGCCAGCAGTGCACCTACAGGGGGCGGCAGCAATCAGCCCCAGCATTTT.